What follows are 3 T cell receptor beta chains derived from one specimen sequenced in a study of cytomegalovirus exposure and HLA in healthy donors. Clones were read by immunoSEQ multiplex PCR, and TCRdb kept only the in-frame ones, dropping some. The data contain around 190,000 clones, about three quarters of them singletons. The source material was PBMCs. These receptor sequences come from a woman aged 25-40 years in good health and CMV-seronegative.

The rearrangement joins TRBV2 to TRBJ1-6, with TRBD1 matching 12 bases. The V segment lost 6 bases and the J segment 9 bases; nucleotides outside the gene matches: 21. Germline V gives CDR1 SNHLY, CDR2 FYNNEI. The CDR3 sequence is 20 residues long. The CDR3 loop is CASRHLPGQGASKNGSPLHF. The DNA for the CDR3 is TGTGCCAGCAGGCACCTCCCGGGACAGGGGGCGAGTAAGAATGGTTCACCCCTCCACTTT.

This rearrangement joins TRBV10-3 to TRBJ1-2; D is possibly TRBD1 (6 bases). This CDR3 has 14 residues. Per the germline V gene, CDR1 is ENHRY and CDR2 is SYGVKD. V lost 6 bases to trimming and J lost 10 bases, with 21 bases between them. CDR3 sequence reads: CAIRGQTGSGDYTF. CDR3 sequence (DNA): TGTGCCATCAGAGGACAGACTGGCTCTGGGGACTACACCTTC.

V gene TRBV6-1 combines with J gene TRBJ1-4, with D perhaps matching TRBD1 (6 bases). Germline V gene sequence: CDR1 MNHNS, CDR2 SASEGT. V was cut by 6 bases and J by 4 bases, with 12 bases left in between. The CDR3 totals 14 residues. The CDR3: CASRTDRVNEKLFF. CDR3 coding DNA: TGTGCCAGCAGAACGGACAGAGTTAATGAAAAACTGTTTTTT.